A selection of T cell receptor beta chains follows, all from one sample in a study of CD8 T cells in ankylosing spondylitis. TCRdb ran MiXCR on the 5' RACE reads and lists one entry per CDR3 protein. The table shows under 200,000 distinct CDR3 sequences, with approximately 10% occurring only once. Sequences were obtained from blood, either unsorted or a sorted T cell fraction (not recorded which). All receptors derive from a male donor with ankylosing spondylitis or in good health (not recorded which). Each CDR3 is given with its conserved first and last residue. The order of the fields is J gene, clone size, V gene, D gene, CDR3 protein, CDR3 DNA. D genes are given only for firm matches. A row's size may be missing; if present it is once, few, many or a size class.

>TRBJ2-5|few|TRBV7-6|.
CASSLETIQETQYF
TGTGCCAGCAGCTTAGAAACGATTCAAGAGACCCAGTACTTC
>TRBJ1-1|.|TRBV4-3|.
CASGPSGTRAEAFF
TGCGCCAGCGGGCCTTCCGGGACTCGCGCTGAAGCTTTCTTT
>TRBJ2-2|.|TRBV5-1|.
CASSLNRAHTGELFF
TGCGCCAGCAGCCTAAACAGGGCCCACACCGGGGAGCTGTTTTTT
>TRBJ1-1|few|TRBV18|TRBD1
CASSPGAGGGMNTEAFF
TGTGCCAGCTCACCGGGCGCAGGGGGCGGAATGAACACTGAAGCTTTCTTT
>TRBJ2-5|many|TRBV7-2|.
CASSLASLTYYSQETQYF
TGTGCCAGCAGCCTCGCGAGTCTAACCTACTATTCCCAAGAGACCCAGTACTTC
>TRBJ2-5|.|TRBV7-9|.
CASSLRRNQETQYF
TGTGCCAGCAGCTTACGGCGTAACCAAGAGACCCAGTACTTC
>TRBJ2-4|many|TRBV19|TRBD2
CASSMFSGGRPGDIQYF
TGTGCCAGTAGTATGTTCAGCGGGGGGCGCCCAGGGGACATTCAGTACTTC
>TRBJ2-5|many|TRBV27|.
CASSFTGEETQYF
TGTGCCAGCAGTTTTACGGGAGAAGAGACCCAGTACTTC
>TRBJ1-1|many|TRBV5-1|.
CASSLATGLQNTEAFF
TGCGCCAGCAGCTTGGCAACAGGGCTACAAAACACTGAAGCTTTCTTT
>TRBJ2-2|.|TRBV10-1|.
CASSESGDTGELFF
TGCGCCAGCAGTGAAAGTGGGGACACCGGGGAGCTGTTTTTT
>TRBJ2-3|many|TRBV4-3|.
CASSQAPGRGTDTQYF
TGCGCCAGCAGCCAAGCTCCGGGACGGGGCACAGATACGCAGTATTTT
>TRBJ2-7|many|TRBV20-1|.
CSAGLPGAGNEQYF
TGCAGTGCTGGTCTCCCGGGGGCCGGCAACGAGCAGTACTTC
>TRBJ2-3|few|TRBV14|.
CASSQDEVPPGYF
TGTGCCAGCAGCCAAGATGAGGTCCCGCCGGGGTATTTT
>TRBJ1-2|few|TRBV20-1|.
CSASNRRGPYGYTF
TGCAGTGCTAGTAATCGTCGGGGGCCTTATGGCTACACCTTC
>TRBJ2-7|.|TRBV6-2/TRBV6-3|.
CASRPPDRSYEQYF
TGTGCCAGCAGACCCCCGGACCGCTCCTACGAGCAGTACTTC
>TRBJ1-5|many|TRBV20-1|.
CSAGRAGQPQHF
TGCAGTGCTGGGAGGGCCGGTCAGCCCCAGCATTTT
>TRBJ1-1|many|TRBV20-1|TRBD1
CSATRDRGSTEAFF
TGCAGTGCTACGCGGGACAGGGGGTCCACTGAAGCTTTCTTT
>TRBJ1-1|many|TRBV6-5|.
CASSYSGGSTEAFF
TGTGCCAGCAGTTACTCTGGAGGGAGCACTGAAGCTTTCTTT
>TRBJ2-2|many|TRBV7-7|.
CASSTTTTGSTGELFF
TGTGCCAGCAGCACGACCACCACAGGGAGCACCGGGGAGCTGTTTTTT
>TRBJ1-1|many|TRBV27|TRBD1
CASILGGGNTEAFF
TGTGCCAGCATCTTAGGGGGCGGGAACACTGAAGCTTTCTTT
>TRBJ1-6|many|TRBV7-6|.
CASSLGWDAPGRSLHF
TGTGCCAGCAGCTTAGGCTGGGACGCTCCGGGACGCTCCCTCCACTTT
>TRBJ2-1|few|TRBV6-2/TRBV6-3|.
CASSSLVDEQFF
TGTGCCAGCAGTTCCCTAGTTGATGAGCAGTTCTTC
>TRBJ2-3|many|TRBV20-1|TRBD2
CSARGALAGGRTDTQYF
TGCAGTGCTAGAGGGGCACTAGCGGGGGGCCGCACAGATACGCAGTATTTT
>TRBJ2-7|many|TRBV24-1|.
CATSGTEPYEQYF
TGTGCCACCAGTGGGACAGAACCTTACGAGCAGTACTTC
>TRBJ2-3|once|TRBV10-2|TRBD1
CASSDGVGDRVTDTQYF
TGCGCCAGCAGTGATGGGGTTGGGGACAGGGTCACAGATACGCAGTATTTT
>TRBJ1-5|few|TRBV15|.
CATSTFSRGAQPQHF
TGTGCCACCAGCACTTTCAGCAGGGGTGCTCAGCCCCAGCATTTT
>TRBJ2-2|many|TRBV6-6|.
CASRLPGELFF
TGTGCCAGCAGACTGCCCGGGGAGCTGTTTTTT
>TRBJ2-3|many|TRBV25-1|TRBD1
CASSELGQVTDTQYF
TGTGCCAGCAGTGAGCTGGGACAGGTCACAGATACGCAGTATTTT
>TRBJ2-7|many|TRBV20-1|TRBD2
CSASERGNSYEQYF
TGCAGTGCTAGCGAGCGGGGAAACTCCTACGAGCAGTACTTC
>TRBJ2-3|many|TRBV3-1|.
CASSQDEGTDTQYF
TGTGCCAGCAGCCAAGATGAGGGCACAGATACGCAGTATTTT
>TRBJ2-2|few|TRBV27|.
CASSRGPTPGELFF
TGTGCCAGCTCTCGGGGCCCTACACCCGGGGAGCTGTTTTTT
>TRBJ2-3|many|TRBV5-5|TRBD1
CASSLGQGSTDTQYF
TGTGCCAGCAGCTTAGGACAGGGAAGCACAGATACGCAGTATTTT
>TRBJ2-2|.|TRBV29-1|TRBD2
CSVEEGTSITGELFF
TGCAGCGTTGAAGAAGGGACTAGCATCACCGGGGAGCTGTTTTTT
>TRBJ2-5|many|TRBV13|.
CASSLSTGSQETQYF
TGTGCCAGCAGCTTATCTACAGGGTCCCAAGAGACCCAGTACTTC
>TRBJ2-1|many|TRBV20-1|TRBD2
CSVAKTSGINEQFF
TGCAGTGTCGCAAAGACTAGCGGGATAAATGAGCAGTTCTTC
>TRBJ2-1|few|TRBV20-1|.
CSAREELSSYNEQFF
TGCAGTGCTAGAGAGGAGTTGAGCTCCTACAATGAGCAGTTCTTC
>TRBJ2-5|.|TRBV11-2|.
CASSLARWKGETQYF
TGTGCCAGCAGCTTAGCCCGTTGGAAGGGAGAGACCCAGTACTTC
>TRBJ2-1|few|TRBV27|.
CASSMHPGLSSYNEQFF
TGTGCCAGCAGTATGCACCCGGGTCTATCGTCCTACAATGAGCAGTTCTTC
>TRBJ1-2|many|TRBV12-3/TRBV12-4|.
CASAAASNYGYTF
TGTGCCTCGGCAGCCGCGTCTAACTATGGCTACACCTTC
>TRBJ2-7|many|TRBV5-1|TRBD1
CASSSQTGNGYEQYF
TGCGCCAGCAGCTCGCAGACAGGGAATGGGTACGAGCAGTACTTC
>TRBJ2-7|.|TRBV12-3/TRBV12-4|TRBD1
CASSSDRDFEQYF
TGTGCCAGCAGTTCCGACAGGGATTTCGAGCAGTACTTC
>TRBJ2-7|.|TRBV4-1|.
CASSELRAGRNYEQYF
TGCGCCAGCAGCGAATTAAGGGCGGGACGGAACTACGAGCAGTACTTC
>TRBJ2-1|many|TRBV6-5|.
CASSYGNEQFF
TGTGCCAGCAGTTACGGCAATGAGCAGTTCTTC
>TRBJ2-1|many|TRBV4-1|.
CASSQVGTGGAVFSEQFF
TGCGCCAGCAGCCAAGTCGGAACTGGGGGGGCGGTTTTCAGTGAGCAGTTCTTC
>TRBJ2-1|many|TRBV24-1|.
CATSAINNEQFF
TGTGCCACCAGTGCCATTAACAATGAGCAGTTCTTC
>TRBJ2-1|few|TRBV6-1|.
CASRQPNGIYNEQFF
TGTGCCAGCAGACAACCCAACGGGATCTACAATGAGCAGTTCTTC